This TCR beta chain was captured by sequencing in a study of cytomegalovirus exposure and HLA in healthy donors. Whole-study findings and limits: Researchers reported that a few CMV-associated chains were confirmed in vitro as CMV antigen-specific. Reportedly, HLA-A and HLA-B alleles of most subjects were accurately predicted from TCR beta.

J lost 3 bases, V lost 6 bases, and 11 bases had no gene match. The CDR3 is made up of 15 amino acids. Germline CDR1 and CDR2: MGHRA and YSYEKL. As regards this clone: What it binds is not known.

Use of 60 Vbeta and 13 Jbeta primers characterized the PCR. Generated by immunoSEQ multiplex PCR, the TCRdb table keeps only in-frame clones and is missing some. The table lists about 120,000 clones, roughly four fifths of them singletons. The sample comprised PBMCs. The sequence was collected from a woman younger than 45 in good health and CMV-seropositive. V usage is TRBV4-1 and J usage is TRBJ2-7, with 7 bases fitting TRBD2. CDR3 loop: CASSLSREGGYEQYF. CDR3 coding DNA: TGCGCCAGCAGTCTCTCGAGGGAGGGCGGCTACGAGCAGTACTTC.